The T cell receptor (beta chain) under discussion was sequenced for a study of T cell repertoires in cytomegalovirus infection. Study-level information: Matching HLA type and CMV infection were both indicated by public TCR beta signatures. Study-level points and caveats: CMV-specific HLA-C-restricted TCR beta clonotypes dominated the ex vivo response. The study identified carriers of CMV plus the relevant HLA from cumulative public TCR beta family frequency.

This clonotype showed up many times. The antigen remains unidentified. TCRdb re-derived calls from the reads in MiXCR, one entry per CDR3 protein. The sample has 300,000 to 400,000 distinct CDR3 sequences, 18% seen once; the top ten hold roughly 9%. Looked up from germline, CDR1 is SGHAT and CDR2 is FQNNGV. The CDR3 runs to 13 residues. Trimming cost V 3 bases and J 6 bases, with 11 bases left between them. Sequencing used PBMCs. The gene calls are TRBV11-2 and TRBJ1-2; D perhaps matches TRBD1 (6 bases). The receptor's source is a human donor in good health (CMV status not recorded). Some clones in this sample may be carry-over from other donors' samples. The CDR3 DNA reads as TGTGCCAGCAGCTTTTCCACAGGGAATGGCTACACCTTC. Protein product: CASSFSTGNGYTF.